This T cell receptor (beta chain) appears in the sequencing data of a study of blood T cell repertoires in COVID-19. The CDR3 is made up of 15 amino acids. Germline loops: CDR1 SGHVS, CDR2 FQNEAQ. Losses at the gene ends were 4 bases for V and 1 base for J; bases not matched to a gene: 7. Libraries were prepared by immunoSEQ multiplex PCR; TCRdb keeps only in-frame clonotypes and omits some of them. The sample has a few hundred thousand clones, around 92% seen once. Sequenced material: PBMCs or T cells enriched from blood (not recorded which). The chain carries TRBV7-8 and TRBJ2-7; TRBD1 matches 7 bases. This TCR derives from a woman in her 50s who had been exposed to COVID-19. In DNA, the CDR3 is TGTGCCAGCAGCTCCCCGGGACAGAGGTCCTACGAGCAGTACTTC. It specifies CASSSPGQRSYEQYF.